The clone carrying this T cell receptor beta chain came up a few times. What it binds is not known. cDNA libraries for TCR alpha and TCR beta, carrying sample barcodes and UMIs, came from 5'RACE with constant-segment primers. TCRdb called the 5' RACE reads again in MiXCR, with one record for every CDR3 protein. In the table there are about 190,000 distinct CDR3 sequences, around 25% of which are singletons. Germline lookup yields CDR1 DFQATT and CDR2 SNEGSKA (reference sequence). This CDR3 is 15 amino acids long. V was clipped by 3 bases and J by 7 bases, with 19 bases between them. The data stem from a study of T-cell memory formation after mild COVID-19. Study conclusions and caveats: Confirmation of SARS-CoV-2 specificity was lacking for second-wave clones peaking day 37. Among clones contracting day 15 to 85, CD4/CD8 was balanced, whereas later expanders leaned CD4+. Cross-reactive memory apparently joined, as some responding clones appeared in pre-infection memory.

This clonotype originated in an adult woman who had mild COVID-19 (a few samples of this study predate the infection). Cell type and time point are not known. The V call is TRBV20-1, the J call TRBJ2-4; the D is unclear. Source material: PBMCs or a T cell subset sorted from them (not recorded which). Written as DNA, the CDR3 is TGCAGTGCTAGTGCCTTGCCCTACCCGGGTAACATTCAGTACTTC. Amino acid sequence: CSASALPYPGNIQYF.